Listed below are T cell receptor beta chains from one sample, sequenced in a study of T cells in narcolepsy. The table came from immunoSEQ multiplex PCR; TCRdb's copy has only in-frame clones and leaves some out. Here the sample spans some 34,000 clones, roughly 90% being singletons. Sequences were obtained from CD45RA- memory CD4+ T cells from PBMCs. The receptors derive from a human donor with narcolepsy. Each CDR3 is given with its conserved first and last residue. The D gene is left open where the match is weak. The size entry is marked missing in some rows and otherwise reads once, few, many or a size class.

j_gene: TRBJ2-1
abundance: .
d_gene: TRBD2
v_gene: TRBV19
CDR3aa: CASSDSGGYSNEQFF

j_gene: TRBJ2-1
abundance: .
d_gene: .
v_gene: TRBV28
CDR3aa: CASSFVGGSTSYNEQFF

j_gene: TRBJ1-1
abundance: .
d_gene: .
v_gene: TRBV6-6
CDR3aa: CASSYSQMNTEAFF

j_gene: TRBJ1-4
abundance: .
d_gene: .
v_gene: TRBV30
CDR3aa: CAWSGQSIGYEKLFF

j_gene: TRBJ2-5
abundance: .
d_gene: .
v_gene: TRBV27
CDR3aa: CASSLEGETQYF

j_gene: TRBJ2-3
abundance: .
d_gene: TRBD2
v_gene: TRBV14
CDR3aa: CASSQDLSGGASTDTQYF

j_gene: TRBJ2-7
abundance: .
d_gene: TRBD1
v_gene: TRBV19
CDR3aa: CASSRGQGPPTYEQYF

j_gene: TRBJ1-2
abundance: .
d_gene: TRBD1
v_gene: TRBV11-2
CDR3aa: CASSSWDRVPSNYGYTF

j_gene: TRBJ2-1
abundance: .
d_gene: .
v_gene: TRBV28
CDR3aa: CASSLEVNEQFF

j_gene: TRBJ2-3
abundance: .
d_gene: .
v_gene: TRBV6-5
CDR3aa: CASSSTDTQYF

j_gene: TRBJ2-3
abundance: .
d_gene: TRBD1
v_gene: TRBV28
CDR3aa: CASRTGGAGTDTQYF

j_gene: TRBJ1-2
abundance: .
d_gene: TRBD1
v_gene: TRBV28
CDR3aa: CASSGRGGGYTF

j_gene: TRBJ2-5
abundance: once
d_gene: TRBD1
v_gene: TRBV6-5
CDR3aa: CASSRGQGGTQYF

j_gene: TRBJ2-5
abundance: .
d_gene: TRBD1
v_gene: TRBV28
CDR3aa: CASREPTGGRRETQYF

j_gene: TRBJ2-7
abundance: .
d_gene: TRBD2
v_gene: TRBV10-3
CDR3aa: CAISDPGTSGSYEQYF

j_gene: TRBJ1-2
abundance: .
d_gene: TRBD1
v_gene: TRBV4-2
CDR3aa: CASSQEGTGTHYGYTF

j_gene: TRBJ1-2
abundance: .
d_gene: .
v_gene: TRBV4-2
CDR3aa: CASSQEGTSNRGYTF

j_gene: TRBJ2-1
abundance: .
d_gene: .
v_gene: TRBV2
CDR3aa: CASSKDYNNEQFF